The 28 T cell receptor beta chains below come from one sample, sequenced in a study of human T cells and chemical hapten exposure. Regarding time point: patch test 2, 6 weeks after DPC sensitization. Sample treatment: therapeutic diphenylcyclopropenone sensitization with weekly scalp DPC. TCRdb ran MiXCR on the RACE reads and lists one entry per CDR3 protein. The table shows around 130,000 distinct CDR3 sequences, with roughly 10% occurring only once. The specimen was whole blood, collected in connection with sensitization to the hapten diphenylcyclopropenone (DPC). Every receptor here comes from a woman in her 50s with alopecia areata. Some clones in this sample may be carry-over from other donors' samples.

This clonotype was seen many times. V and J are TRBV12-3 or TRBV12-4 and TRBJ2-5; 7 bases match TRBD1. V shed 6 bases and J 2 bases; nucleotides not matched to a gene: 6. This CDR3 contains 14 residues. The CDR3 sequence: CASSKGTAQETQYF. CDR3 sequence (DNA): TGTGCCAGCAGCAAAGGGACAGCTCAAGAGACCCAGTACTTC.

This clonotype came up a few times. This chain links TRBV29-1 with TRBJ2-7; 9 bases are a match to TRBD1. Germline assignment: CDR1 SQVTM and CDR2 ANQGSEA. This CDR3 has 12 amino acids. J lost 3 bases, V lost 5 bases, and 2 bases had no gene match. This CDR3 reads CSVTGGDYEQYF. CDR3 DNA: TGCAGCGTTACAGGGGGCGACTACGAGCAGTACTTC.

The chain recombines TRBV7-9 with TRBJ1-4; D perhaps matches TRBD1 (5 bases). Germline V gives CDR1 SEHNR, CDR2 FQNEAQ (reference sequence). This CDR3 spans 15 amino acids. The V and J ends lost 7 bases and 5 bases respectively, with 17 bases between them. DNA for the CDR3: TGTGCCAGCACCCCCCCAGGGAGAGAGAATGAAAAACTGTTTTTT. This sequence encodes CASTPPGRENEKLFF.

The sample holds a few counts of this clonotype. This chain connects TRBV18 to TRBJ2-5, with TRBD2 matching 9 bases. This CDR3 has 17 residues. With 9 bases clipped from V and 1 base from J, the junction kept 15 bases outside the gene matches. Germline V gene data show CDR1 as KGHSH and CDR2 as LQKENI. The CDR3 here is CASLRGTSGQIQETQYF. The DNA of the CDR3 is TGTGCCAGTCTACGGGGAACTAGCGGGCAGATCCAAGAGACCCAGTACTTC.

This clonotype appeared many times. V gene TRBV30 combines with J gene TRBJ1-3; the D is unclear. The V end lost 7 bases, the J end lost 2 bases, and 9 bases lay between the germline ends. The germline V gene has CDR1 GTSNPN and CDR2 SVGIG (reference sequence). The CDR3 totals 12 residues. The CDR3 DNA is TGTGCCTCCCGAGGGCCTGGAAACACCATATATTTT. Encoded protein: CASRGPGNTIYF. The variable domain in full, completed from reference TRBV30 and TRBJ1-3, reads SQTIHQWPATLVQPVGSPLSLECTVEGTSNPNLYWYRQAAGRGLQLLFYSVGIGQISSEVPQNLSASRPQDRQFILSSKKLLLSDSGFYLCASRGPGNTIYFGEGSWLTVV.

The sample holds a few counts of this clonotype. The chain uses TRBV20-1 and TRBJ2-3; TRBD2 matches 7 bases. Unmatched junction bases numbered 12, after V lost 5 bases and J lost 4 bases. This CDR3 is 15 amino acids long. Per the germline V gene, CDR1 is DFQATT and CDR2 is SNEGSKA (reference sequence). The CDR3, as DNA: TGCAGTGCTCCCCCGAGGGGCGGGAGCCCAGATACGCAGTATTTT. Translated: CSAPPRGGSPDTQYF.

The chain links TRBV3-1 to TRBJ2-2; D may be TRBD2 (5 bases). The germline V and J ends were trimmed by 7 bases and 5 bases, with 11 bases remaining between them. The germline gives CDR1 LGHDT, CDR2 YNNKEL (reference sequence). The CDR3 length is 13 residues. The CDR3 nucleotides are TGTGCCAGCAACCGGGCGGGTACCGGGGAGCTGTTTTTT. This encodes CASNRAGTGELFF.

This clonotype came up a few times. The chain has TRBV9 and TRBJ2-1, with TRBD2 identical over 14 bases. CDR3 size: 17 residues. After removal of 2 bases from V and 1 base from J, the junction contained 2 bases not matched to a gene. CDR1 is SGDLS, CDR2 YYNGEE, per germline. DNA of the CDR3: TGTGCCAGCAGCGTGGGGACTAGCGGGAGTTCCTACAATGAGCAGTTCTTC. Amino acids: CASSVGTSGSSYNEQFF.

This clonotype was detected only a few times. This rearrangement joins TRBV11-3 to TRBJ2-1, with a weak D call TRBD1 (5 bases). Trimming took off 6 bases at V and 0 bases at J, with 12 bases between the two ends. The CDR3 runs to 15 residues. Germline CDR1 is SGHNT and CDR2 is YENEEA. CDR3 region: CASRGHPSSYNEQFF. In nucleotides, the CDR3 is TGTGCCAGCAGGGGGCACCCGAGCTCCTACAATGAGCAGTTCTTC.

The chain joins TRBV29-1 to TRBJ2-2; the D call may be TRBD1 or TRBD2 (5 bases each). Trimming shortened V by 4 bases and J by 0 bases, and 9 bases separated the two germline ends. CDR3 length: 14 residues. The germline gives CDR1 SQVTM, CDR2 ANQGSEA. The CDR3 sequence is CSVVGRSNTGELFF. The DNA of the CDR3 is TGCAGCGTTGTGGGACGGTCGAACACCGGGGAGCTGTTTTTT.

A few counts support this clonotype. The chain carries TRBV20-1 and TRBJ2-3, with 16 bases that match TRBD2. The CDR3 has 16 amino acids. In germline, CDR1 is DFQATT, CDR2 SNEGSKA (reference sequence). Trimming at V came to 6 bases and at J to 5 bases, leaving 8 bases not matched to a gene. CDR3 sequence (DNA): TGCAGTGCCACTGGGACTAGCGGGAGGGCCGGAGATACGCAGTATTTT. Translating it yields CSATGTSGRAGDTQYF.

This clonotype was recorded only once. CDR3 region: CASSIGGRHDNEQFF. Here the CDR3 DNA reads TGTGCCAGTAGTATCGGCGGGAGGCACGACAATGAGCAGTTCTTC. The chain is built from TRBV19 and TRBJ2-1, with 8 bases identical to TRBD2. J was trimmed by 5 bases and V by 3 bases; bases with no gene match: 6. There are 15 residues in the CDR3. Germline V gives CDR1 LNHDA, CDR2 SQIVND (reference sequence).

There are a few counts of this clonotype. The chain links TRBV20-1 to TRBJ2-1; TRBD1 is a possible D gene (8 bases). CDR3 length: 16 amino acids. The V gene lost 5 bases and the J gene lost 0 bases, with 17 bases spanning the gap. The germline gives CDR1 DFQATT, CDR2 SNEGSKA (reference sequence). This chain's CDR3 is CSAPGGGGSSYNEQFF. The CDR3 nucleotides are TGCAGTGCTCCAGGGGGCGGCGGGAGCTCCTACAATGAGCAGTTCTTC.

The chain links TRBV29-1 to TRBJ2-7, with a possible D match to TRBD2 (5 bases). Germline CDR1 SQVTM, CDR2 ANQGSEA. The CDR3 is made up of 12 amino acids. V lost 4 bases and J 2 bases, leaving 9 bases between the germline ends. Written as DNA, the CDR3 is TGCAGCGTTGGGGAGACCCCCTACGAGCAGTACTTC. It yields the protein CSVGETPYEQYF.

This clonotype was recorded at least ten times. The V and J genes are TRBV5-1 and TRBJ1-6; 9 bases match TRBD1. Unmatched junction bases numbered 8, after V lost 7 bases and J lost 6 bases. The CDR3 spans 15 residues. Germline CDR1 reads SGHRS; CDR2 reads YFSETQ. Written as DNA, the CDR3 is TGCGCCAGCGGGTCGGGACAGGGCCTTAATTCACCCCTCCACTTT. This gives the protein CASGSGQGLNSPLHF.

The CDR3 here is CASSRLAGGPPGELFF. The CDR3 DNA sequence: TGTGCCAGCAGTCGCTTAGCGGGAGGGCCCCCCGGGGAGCTGTTTTTT. The chain has TRBV12-3 or TRBV12-4 and TRBJ2-2, with 11 bases identical to TRBD2. The V and J ends lost 5 bases and 6 bases, in that order; junction bases with no gene match: 8. This CDR3 is built from 16 residues.

This chain connects TRBV6-5 to TRBJ2-3, with 10 bases matching TRBD1. Germline V gene sequence: CDR1 MNHEY, CDR2 SVGAGI. The CDR3 sequence is 14 residues long. V was pared by 10 bases and J by 3 bases, with 7 bases of the junction left unmatched. CDR3 in DNA: TGTGCCACAGTGACAGGGGGCAAGACAGATACGCAGTATTTT. It codes for CATVTGGKTDTQYF.

The rearrangement links TRBV27 to TRBJ2-7; TRBD1 agrees at 10 bases. This CDR3 is built from 14 residues. The germline V gene encodes CDR1 MNHEY and CDR2 SMNVEV (reference sequence). The trim removed 5 bases at V and 5 bases at J, leaving 6 bases unmatched. The CDR3 is CASSHRDRGHEQYF. For the CDR3, the DNA is TGTGCCAGCAGTCACCGGGACAGGGGCCACGAGCAGTACTTC.

V usage is TRBV7-2 and J usage is TRBJ2-5, with 8 positions matching TRBD2. CDR1 and CDR2 (germline): SGHTA, FQGNSA. The ends lost 6 bases at V and 3 bases at J; junction bases unmatched: 9. The CDR3 has 15 residues. CDR3 sequence reads: CASSPDSSGKETQYF. The CDR3 DNA is TGTGCCAGCAGTCCCGACAGTAGCGGGAAAGAGACCCAGTACTTC. The full variable domain, its missing parts supplied by reference TRBV7-2 and TRBJ2-5, is GAGVSQSPSNKVTEKGKDVELRCDPISGHTALYWYRQSLGQGLEFLIYFQGNSAPDKSGLPSDRFSAERTGGSVSTLTIQRTQQEDSAVYLCASSPDSSGKETQYFGPGTRLLVL.

V is TRBV12-3 or TRBV12-4 and J is TRBJ1-4, with a possible D match to TRBD1 (6 bases). This CDR3 comprises 14 residues. Between the trimmed V and J ends, which lost 10 bases and 7 bases, there was a span of 19 bases. The CDR3 protein is CATRRGGGGEKLFF. CDR3 nucleotide sequence: TGTGCCACCCGGCGGGGAGGGGGAGGTGAAAAACTGTTTTTT.

This clonotype was found a few times. The chain links TRBV29-1 to TRBJ2-7; 7 bases are shared with TRBD2. Germline CDR1 SQVTM, CDR2 ANQGSEA. V lost 6 bases and J lost 2; bases outside the gene matches: 4. This CDR3 has 12 residues. The CDR3 loop reads CSVGTIAYEQYF. As DNA, the CDR3 is TGCAGCGTCGGGACTATAGCCTACGAGCAGTACTTC.

In its sample, this clonotype was seen a few times. The chain joins TRBV5-1 to TRBJ2-1; TRBD2 aligns across 9 bases. CDR3 length: 15 residues. Trimming took 2 bases from V and 8 from J; bases not matched to a gene: 8. Per the germline V gene, CDR1 is SGHRS and CDR2 is YFSETQ. The CDR3 nucleotides read TGCGCCAGCAGCTTTAGCGGGAGTTCGAGTGATGAGCAGTTCTTC. Translation gives CASSFSGSSSDEQFF.

The table lists this clonotype with a count of one. V is TRBV7-9 and J is TRBJ2-3, with TRBD2 as a possible D gene (7 bases). Trimming removed 1 base from V and 6 bases from J, with 17 bases in between. The CDR3 contains 16 residues. Germline loops: CDR1 SEHNR, CDR2 FQNEAQ (reference sequence). The CDR3 spells CASSLVRGLRGDTQYF. Here the CDR3 DNA reads TGTGCCAGCAGCTTAGTGCGGGGGCTCCGAGGGGATACGCAGTATTTT. Looking up the rest from reference TRBV7-9 and TRBJ2-3 gives the full variable domain: DTGVSQNPRHKITKRGQNVTFRCDPISEHNRLYWYRQTLGQGPEFLTYFQNEAQLEKSRLLSDRFSAERPKGSFSTLEIQRTEQGDSAMYLCASSLVRGLRGDTQYFGPGTRLTVL.

This clonotype turned up a few times. The rearrangement joins TRBV24-1 to TRBJ2-2, with unresolved D. CDR1 and CDR2 from the germline V gene are KGHDR and SFDVKD. This CDR3 is 14 amino acids long. Deletions cut 9 bases from V and 4 bases from J, with 14 bases between. The CDR3 sequence is CATANLRGTGELFF. DNA of the CDR3: TGTGCCACCGCTAACCTACGAGGCACCGGGGAGCTGTTTTTT.

The rearrangement uses TRBV7-3 and TRBJ2-1; D might be TRBD1 (6 bases). Trimming pared 4 bases from V and 2 bases from J, leaving 12 bases between. This CDR3 region has 15 residues. The germline V gene encodes CDR1 SGHTA and CDR2 FQGTGA. DNA for the CDR3: TGTGCCAGCAGCTCCCGGCCAGGGGCCTACAATGAGCAGTTCTTC. Its translation is CASSSRPGAYNEQFF.

Only a few counts were recorded for this clonotype. This rearrangement joins TRBV20-1 to TRBJ2-2; the match to TRBD2 covers 8 bases. This CDR3 comprises 15 residues. V lost 0 bases, J lost 2 bases, and 2 bases stayed unmatched. Germline values: CDR1 DFQATT, CDR2 SNEGSKA (reference sequence). CDR3 loop: CSAREAGANTGELFF. The DNA for the CDR3 is TGCAGTGCTAGAGAAGCGGGAGCTAACACCGGGGAGCTGTTTTTT.

This clonotype was counted at least ten times. The rearrangement uses TRBV19 and TRBJ1-5, with 7 positions matching TRBD1. Germline-derived CDR1 and CDR2 are LNHDA and SQIVND (reference sequence). V lost 9 bases, J lost 0 bases, and 8 bases stayed unmatched. The CDR3 loop spans 15 amino acids. CDR3 in DNA: TGTGCCAGCCGCTCGGACAGGAATAGCAATCAGCCCCAGCATTTT. It encodes CASRSDRNSNQPQHF. The full variable domain, its missing parts supplied by reference TRBV19 and TRBJ1-5, is DGGITQSPKYLFRKEGQNVTLSCEQNLNHDAMYWYRQDPGQGLRLIYYSQIVNDFQKGDIAEGYSVSREKKESFPLTVTSAQKNPTAFYLCASRSDRNSNQPQHFGDGTRLSIL.

The V call is TRBV27, the J call TRBJ2-2; no definite D call. The V end lost 5 bases, the J end lost 0 bases, and 13 bases lay between the germline ends. CDR3 length: 16 amino acids. CDR1 MNHEY and CDR2 SMNVEV come from the germline V gene (reference sequence). The CDR3 nucleotides are TGTGCCAGCAGTCCACCGTCGGTGGCGAACACCGGGGAGCTGTTTTTT. It is translated as CASSPPSVANTGELFF.